Each of the 25 T cell receptor beta chains below was sequenced from the same sample in a study of radiation and T cells in renal cell carcinoma. Time point indicated: blood 2 weeks post-SBRT. Treatment: 15 Gy SBRT to primary tumor, nephrectomy 4 weeks later. Libraries were prepared by immunoSEQ multiplex PCR; TCRdb keeps only in-frame clonotypes and omits some of them. This sample has 100,000 to 150,000 clones, with roughly 91% found just once. The sample was blood, taken from a patient whose treatment included radiotherapy and nephrectomy. Source of these receptors: a woman between 65 and 79 years old with renal cell carcinoma.

The CDR3 DNA is TGTGCCAGCTCCCCGGATAAAGGGCAGTTCTTC. It yields the protein CASSPDKGQFF. This chain connects TRBV18 to TRBJ2-1; D not certain. Germline CDR1 and CDR2: KGHSH and LQKENI. Trimming shortened V by 6 bases and J by 12 bases, and 12 bases separated the two germline ends. The CDR3 has 11 amino acids.

This clone was recorded once. The CDR3: CAWSVGRVTNYGYTF. In DNA, the CDR3 is TGTGCCTGGAGTGTTGGTCGGGTTACTAACTATGGCTACACCTTC. The chain employs TRBV30 and TRBJ1-2, with D unresolved. From germline, CDR1 is GTSNPN and CDR2 SVGIG (reference sequence). This CDR3 region has 15 residues. Trimming left V 0 bases short and J 0 bases short, with 11 bases between. The whole variable domain, filled in from reference TRBV30 and TRBJ1-2, reads SQTIHQWPATLVQPVGSPLSLECTVEGTSNPNLYWYRQAAGRGLQLLFYSVGIGQISSEVPQNLSASRPQDRQFILSSKKLLLSDSGFYLCAWSVGRVTNYGYTFGSGTRLTVV.

The V and J genes are TRBV9 and TRBJ2-2; maybe TRBD1 (5 bases). Trimming removed 2 bases at V and 6 bases at J, with 17 bases between. The CDR3 spans 16 residues. The V gene's germline CDR1 is SGDLS and CDR2 YYNGEE. The CDR3 sequence is CASSVQGILVPGELFF. DNA of the CDR3: TGTGCCAGCAGCGTTCAGGGAATATTGGTACCCGGGGAGCTGTTTTTT.

The chain links TRBV5-1 to TRBJ2-4; 12 nucleotides match TRBD1. Germline V gene data show CDR1 as SGHRS and CDR2 as YFSETQ. V dropped 4 bases and J dropped 3; count of bases not matched to a gene: 11. This CDR3 comprises 18 residues. This chain's CDR3 is CASSPGTGGGIGKNIQYF. In DNA form, the CDR3 reads TGCGCCAGCAGCCCCGGGACAGGGGGCGGAATCGGCAAAAACATTCAGTACTTC.

The chain is built from TRBV7-2 and TRBJ2-4; 8 bases line up with TRBD2. CDR1 and CDR2 (germline): SGHTA, FQGNSA. The trim removed 5 bases at V and 3 bases at J, leaving 6 bases unmatched. The CDR3 covers 15 residues. The CDR3 here is CASSAPRGDKNIQYF. The CDR3 DNA reads TGTGCCAGCAGCGCTCCGCGGGGGGACAAAAACATTCAGTACTTC.

V is TRBV7-9 and J is TRBJ2-1; 7 nucleotides line up with TRBD2. CDR3 length: 16 residues. V lost 5 bases, J lost 4 bases, and 11 bases stayed unmatched. Germline V gene data show CDR1 as SEHNR and CDR2 as FQNEAQ (reference sequence). CDR3 amino acids: CASSAPPSGAYNEQFF. The CDR3 DNA reads TGTGCCAGCAGCGCTCCCCCAAGCGGGGCGTACAATGAGCAGTTCTTC.

The V gene is TRBV11-2, the J gene TRBJ2-1; 12 bases match TRBD2. This CDR3 has 15 residues. From germline, CDR1 is SGHAT and CDR2 FQNNGV. V shed 5 bases, J shed 4 bases, and the junction held 3 bases outside the gene matches. CDR3 DNA sequence: TGTGCCAGCAGCCCAGGGACTAGCGGGTACAATGAGCAGTTCTTC. Encoded protein: CASSPGTSGYNEQFF.

The rearrangement joins TRBV5-1 to TRBJ2-5; D is unclear. CDR1 and CDR2 from the germline V gene are SGHRS and YFSETQ. V lost 2 bases and J lost 2, with 7 bases in between. CDR3 length: 13 residues. As DNA, the CDR3 is TGCGCCAGCAGCTTAGGGAAGCAAGAGACCCAGTACTTC. Protein product: CASSLGKQETQYF.

The chain links TRBV6-5 to TRBJ1-2; D remains ambiguous. There are 14 residues in the CDR3. The ends were cut back, 0 bases at V and 10 bases at J, with 15 bases in the middle. Germline CDR1 is MNHEY and CDR2 is SVGAGI. The CDR3 DNA is TGTGCCAGCAGTTACTCTGGCCGCAGGCAGGCCTACACCTTC. Translating gives CASSYSGRRQAYTF.

The V and J genes are TRBV28 and TRBJ2-3; possibly TRBD1 for D (6 bases). CDR1 MDHEN and CDR2 SYDVKM come from the germline V gene. This CDR3 region has 15 residues. Trimming took off 3 bases at V and 2 bases at J, with 12 bases between the two ends. The DNA of the CDR3 is TGTGCCAGCAGTTTGGTCCAGGGGACCACAGATACGCAGTATTTT. It translates to CASSLVQGTTDTQYF.

The V gene is TRBV9, the J gene TRBJ2-2, with a tentative D call TRBD2 (6 bases). V lost 0 bases and J lost 2, with 11 bases in between. Germline loops: CDR1 SGDLS, CDR2 YYNGEE. This CDR3 has 16 residues. CDR3 nucleotides: TGTGCCAGCAGCGTAGGACGGGGAGGTAACACCGGGGAGCTGTTTTTT. It encodes CASSVGRGGNTGELFF.

The chain has TRBV5-1 and TRBJ2-1; D is perhaps TRBD1 or TRBD2 (5 bases each). The CDR3 runs to 14 residues. Germline loops: CDR1 SGHRS, CDR2 YFSETQ. Trimming removed 6 bases at V and 7 bases at J, with 17 bases between. This CDR3 is CASKAGAKGNEQFF. CDR3 DNA sequence: TGCGCCAGCAAGGCCGGGGCAAAAGGTAATGAGCAGTTCTTC.

A single count supports this clone. This chain links TRBV7-9 with TRBJ1-2; 8 bases map to TRBD1. The V gene's germline CDR1 is SEHNR and CDR2 FQNEAQ (reference sequence). The J segment lost 5 bases and the V segment lost 1 base, leaving 3 bases of the junction unmatched. The CDR3 runs to 14 residues. CDR3 protein: CASSLVGTGYGYTF. For the CDR3, the DNA is TGTGCCAGCAGCTTAGTGGGGACAGGATATGGCTACACCTTC.

The chain joins TRBV2 to TRBJ1-1; 10 bases match TRBD1. This CDR3 has 14 residues. V trimming: 5 bases; J trimming: 5 bases; junction bases outside the gene matches: 5. The germline CDR1 and CDR2 sequences are SNHLY and FYNNEI. In nucleotides, the CDR3 is TGTGCCAGCAGTCGGACAGGGGGGGGGACTGAAGCTTTCTTT. This translates into CASSRTGGGTEAFF.

DNA for the CDR3: TGTGCCAGCACAGGGACAGGGGGTAATTCACCCCTCCACTTT. Translated: CASTGTGGNSPLHF. This chain joins TRBV11-3 and TRBJ1-6; 11 bases agree with TRBD1. Germline CDR1 and CDR2: SGHNT and YENEEA. CDR3 size: 14 residues. V gave up 7 bases and J gave up 6 bases; unmatched junction bases: 2.

The chain is built from TRBV29-1 and TRBJ1-1, with D unresolved. CDR1 and CDR2 from the germline V gene are SQVTM and ANQGSEA. The CDR3 is 13 residues long. V was cut by 0 bases and J by 6 bases, with 11 bases left in between. The CDR3 reads CSVEDLPGAEAFF. The CDR3 coding sequence is TGCAGCGTTGAAGACCTCCCTGGGGCTGAAGCTTTCTTT.

The chain employs TRBV7-9 and TRBJ2-5; 12 bases fit TRBD1. Near its end, the DNA agrees better with TRBJ2-7, so the J call may be wrong. This CDR3 is 16 amino acids long. Germline V gene lookup returns CDR1 SEHNR and CDR2 FQNEAQ (reference sequence). This CDR3 reads CASSLALGTGGSEQYF. CDR3 sequence (DNA): TGTGCCAGCAGCTTAGCGCTGGGGACAGGGGGCTCCGAGCAGTACTTC.

This chain links TRBV9 with TRBJ2-1; 9 bases match TRBD2. The germline gives CDR1 SGDLS, CDR2 YYNGEE. V trimming: 0 bases; J trimming: 4 bases; junction bases outside the gene matches: 2. The CDR3 is 15 amino acids. DNA for the CDR3: TGTGCCAGCAGCGTAGAAGCGGGGGGTTACAATGAGCAGTTCTTC. Protein product: CASSVEAGGYNEQFF.

The chain is built from TRBV9 and TRBJ2-5; D unresolved. From germline, CDR1 is SGDLS and CDR2 YYNGEE. V was shortened by 3 bases and J by 4 bases, with 10 bases between the two germline ends. This CDR3 is built from 13 residues. CDR3 residues: CASSEDGRETQYF. In DNA, the CDR3 is TGTGCCAGCAGCGAAGACGGAAGAGAGACCCAGTACTTC.

CDR3 residues: CASSTGLAGGSTDTQYF. DNA for the CDR3: TGTGCCAGCAGCACCGGACTAGCGGGGGGTAGCACAGATACGCAGTATTTT. The chain has TRBV7-2 and TRBJ2-3; TRBD2 matches at 14 bases. The CDR3 is made up of 17 amino acids. The germline V gene encodes CDR1 SGHTA and CDR2 FQGNSA. V shed 5 bases, J shed 0 bases, and the junction held 4 bases outside the gene matches.

This rearrangement joins TRBV7-8 to TRBJ2-1, with D maybe TRBD2 (6 bases). The CDR3 length is 15 residues. Germline assignment: CDR1 SGHVS and CDR2 FQNEAQ. V lost 2 bases to trimming and J lost 3 bases, with 11 bases between them. Written as DNA, the CDR3 is TGTGCCAGCAGCTTACGCGGGGCCCTCTACAATGAGCAGTTCTTC. This gives the protein CASSLRGALYNEQFF.

The chain joins TRBV19 to TRBJ1-1; D is ambiguous. The CDR3 runs to 15 residues. Germline CDR1 and CDR2: LNHDA and SQIVND (reference sequence). The V and J ends lost 3 bases and 5 bases respectively, with 16 bases between them. The CDR3 loop is CASSIQVNGRTEAFF. The CDR3 nucleotides are TGTGCCAGTAGTATCCAGGTCAATGGGAGGACTGAAGCTTTCTTT. Combining the CDR3 with reference TRBV19 and TRBJ1-1 gives the whole variable domain DGGITQSPKYLFRKEGQNVTLSCEQNLNHDAMYWYRQDPGQGLRLIYYSQIVNDFQKGDIAEGYSVSREKKESFPLTVTSAQKNPTAFYLCASSIQVNGRTEAFFGQGTRLTVV.

The chain uses TRBV4-2 and TRBJ2-2, with TRBD1 matching over 10 bases. CDR1 LGHNA and CDR2 YNFKEQ come from the germline V gene. This CDR3 has 15 amino acids. Trimming removed 4 bases from V and 4 bases from J; junction bases left unmatched: 3. CDR3 region: CASSLGTGATGELFF. The CDR3 DNA sequence: TGTGCCAGCAGCCTCGGGACAGGGGCCACCGGGGAGCTGTTTTTT.

V usage is TRBV7-9 and J usage is TRBJ1-2; weak D call: TRBD1 (6 bases). The length of the CDR3 is 12 residues. CDR1 and CDR2 (germline): SEHNR, FQNEAQ (reference sequence). The germline V and J ends were trimmed by 5 bases and 8 bases, with 12 bases remaining between them. The CDR3 DNA is TGTGCCAGCAGCCCAGGGGTGGGCGGCTACACCTTC. Amino acids: CASSPGVGGYTF.

The chain carries TRBV19 and TRBJ2-2; 8 positions agree with TRBD1. The CDR3 extends over 14 amino acids. V lost 7 bases, J lost 7 bases, and 8 bases stayed unmatched. Looked up from germline, CDR1 is LNHDA and CDR2 is SQIVND (reference sequence). CDR3 nucleotides: TGTGCCAGTAAATCGCAGGGGGCCAGCGGGGAGCTGTTTTTT. This translates into CASKSQGASGELFF.